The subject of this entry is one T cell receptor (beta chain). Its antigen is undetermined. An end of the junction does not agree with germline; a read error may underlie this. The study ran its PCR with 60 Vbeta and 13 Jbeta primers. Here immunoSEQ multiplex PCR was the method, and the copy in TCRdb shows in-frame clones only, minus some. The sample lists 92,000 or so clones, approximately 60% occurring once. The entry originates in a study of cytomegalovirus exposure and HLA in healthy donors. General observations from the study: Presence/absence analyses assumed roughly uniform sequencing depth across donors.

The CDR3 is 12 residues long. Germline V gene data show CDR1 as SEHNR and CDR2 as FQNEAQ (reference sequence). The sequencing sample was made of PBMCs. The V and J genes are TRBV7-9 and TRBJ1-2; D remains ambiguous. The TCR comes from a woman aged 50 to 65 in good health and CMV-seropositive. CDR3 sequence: CSSSPEFYGYTF. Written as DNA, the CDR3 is TGTTCCAGCTCTCCGGAGTTCTATGGCTACACCTTC.